The next 27 T cell receptor beta chains were all read from a single sample in a study of CD8 T cells in Susac syndrome. RNA was extracted with the RNeasy kit, and a quantity of about 0.45 to 1 ug was reverse transcribed using random hexamers. Using its own MiXCR run on the immunoSEQ multiplex PCR reads, TCRdb lists one record per CDR3 protein. Here the sample spans a few hundred thousand distinct CDR3 sequences, roughly 81% being singletons. The sequenced material came from CD8+ T cells from PBMCs. These receptors were taken from a human donor with multiple sclerosis.

The rearrangement uses TRBV20-1 and TRBJ2-7, with D tentatively TRBD2 (5 bases). V was cut by 8 bases and J by 3 bases, with 14 bases left in between. CDR3 length equals 12 residues. Germline V gene sequence: CDR1 DFQATT, CDR2 SNEGSKA (reference sequence). This CDR3 reads CSRLGESYEQYF. DNA for the CDR3: TGCAGTCGCCTTGGGGAGAGCTACGAGCAGTACTTC.

This chain connects TRBV7-9 to TRBJ1-1, with D uncertain. This CDR3 region has 13 residues. Trimming stripped 8 bases from V and 1 base from J, with 11 bases between. The germline V gene has CDR1 SEHNR and CDR2 FQNEAQ (reference sequence). The CDR3 reads CASFYPTNTEAFF. DNA of the CDR3: TGTGCCAGCTTCTACCCTACGAACACTGAAGCTTTCTTT.

This chain joins TRBV30 and TRBJ2-4; D gene unclear. Germline lookup yields CDR1 GTSNPN and CDR2 SVGIG (reference sequence). With 1 base removed from V and 0 bases from J, the gap between germline ends came to 7 bases. The CDR3 consists of 14 residues. Here the CDR3 reads CAWSGWLAKNIQYF. CDR3 coding DNA: TGTGCCTGGAGTGGTTGGTTAGCCAAAAACATTCAGTACTTC.

This chain links TRBV6-1 with TRBJ2-2; TRBD2 agrees at 12 bases. Losses at the gene ends were 4 bases for V and 3 bases for J; bases not matched to a gene: 6. The CDR3 extends over 17 amino acids. CDR1 and CDR2 (germline): MNHNS, SASEGT. CDR3 sequence: CASSGRLAGVYTGELFF. The DNA of the CDR3 is TGTGCCAGCAGTGGTAGACTAGCGGGAGTCTACACCGGGGAGCTGTTTTTT.

V and J are TRBV7-9 and TRBJ2-1; no reliable D call. The germline V gene encodes CDR1 SEHNR and CDR2 FQNEAQ (reference sequence). The CDR3 has 12 amino acids. The germline V and J ends were trimmed by 3 bases and 7 bases, with 7 bases remaining between them. In DNA, the CDR3 is TGTGCCAGCAGCTTTATCCAAAATGAGCAGTTCTTC. Its protein is CASSFIQNEQFF.

The chain couples TRBV29-1 to TRBJ2-7, with 8 bases identical to TRBD1. The germline gives CDR1 SQVTM, CDR2 ANQGSEA. The V and J ends lost 0 bases and 4 bases, in that order; junction bases with no gene match: 8. This CDR3 has 15 amino acids. The CDR3, as DNA: TGCAGCGTTGAAGATGACAGGGGAATTGGTTACGAGCAGTACTTC. It specifies CSVEDDRGIGYEQYF.

The CDR3 sequence is CASSLGAGDKNIQYF. The CDR3 nucleotides are TGTGCCAGCAGCTTAGGGGCAGGAGACAAAAACATTCAGTACTTC. The gene calls are TRBV7-9 and TRBJ2-4, with unresolved D. Trimming cost V 1 base and J 3 bases, with 10 bases left between them. The length of the CDR3 is 15 residues. Per germline, CDR1 SEHNR and CDR2 FQNEAQ (reference sequence).

J is TRBJ2-7 and V is TRBV27; the match to TRBD2 covers 10 bases. Trimming cost V 7 bases and J 11 bases; bases outside gene matches: 11. CDR1 and CDR2 (germline): MNHEY, SMNVEV (reference sequence). This CDR3 spans 13 amino acids. The CDR3 sequence is CASKEAGGRSEYF. The DNA of the CDR3 is TGTGCCAGCAAGGAAGCGGGAGGGCGTTCTGAGTACTTC.

CDR3 amino acids: CASSIGTGDTGELFF. The CDR3 DNA reads TGTGCCAGTAGTATAGGAACAGGGGACACCGGGGAGCTGTTTTTT. This chain uses TRBV19 with TRBJ2-2; 7 bases are shared with TRBD1. Trimming cost V 1 base and J 3 bases; bases outside gene matches: 2. CDR1 and CDR2 from the germline V gene are LNHDA and SQIVND (reference sequence). The CDR3 runs 15 residues.

The genes are TRBV6-5 and TRBJ2-1; maybe TRBD2 (6 bases). Trimming stripped 6 bases from V and 0 bases from J, with 12 bases between. CDR3 length: 15 residues. Germline V CDR1 and CDR2: MNHEY, SVGAGI. CDR3 in DNA: TGTGCCAGCAGAATCCTAGCGATCTCCTACAATGAGCAGTTCTTC. Protein sequence: CASRILAISYNEQFF.

The chain couples TRBV29-1 to TRBJ2-5; 7 nucleotides align to TRBD1. Per germline, CDR1 SQVTM and CDR2 ANQGSEA. V shed 6 bases, J shed 0 bases, and the junction held 10 bases outside the gene matches. This CDR3 is built from 15 residues. CDR3 region: CSVRSRDSYQETQYF. The CDR3 region has the DNA TGCAGCGTCCGTAGCCGGGACAGTTACCAAGAGACCCAGTACTTC.

This clonotype is a singleton in its sample. V gene TRBV20-1 combines with J gene TRBJ2-1; 10 nucleotides match TRBD2. The V segment lost 4 bases and the J segment 0 bases; nucleotides outside the gene matches: 9. Germline CDR1 reads DFQATT; CDR2 reads SNEGSKA (reference sequence). This CDR3 comprises 17 residues. The CDR3 loop reads CSAIWLAGEGSYNEQFF. In DNA form, the CDR3 reads TGCAGTGCTATTTGGCTAGCGGGAGAAGGCTCCTACAATGAGCAGTTCTTC.

The rearrangement links TRBV7-9 to TRBJ2-1, with 7 bases aligning to TRBD1. Gene TRBJ2-5 matches the end of the DNA better, so the J call may be wrong. Germline values: CDR1 SEHNR, CDR2 FQNEAQ (reference sequence). CDR3 length: 16 residues. The chain's CDR3 is CASSSHLDRARINQYF. The CDR3 nucleotides read TGTGCCAGCAGCTCACACCTTGACAGGGCAAGGATAAACCAGTACTTC.

The chain links TRBV12-3 or TRBV12-4 to TRBJ1-1; D is unresolved. With 6 bases removed from V and 3 bases from J, the gap between germline ends came to 11 bases. CDR3 length: 13 amino acids. The CDR3, as DNA: TGTGCCAGCAGCCACAACCGGGACACTGAAGCTTTCTTT. This encodes CASSHNRDTEAFF.

V is TRBV29-1 and J is TRBJ2-1, with unresolved D. From germline, CDR1 is SQVTM and CDR2 ANQGSEA. The germline V and J ends were trimmed by 3 bases and 7 bases, with 7 bases remaining between them. This CDR3 has 11 residues. The CDR3: CSVDQKNEQFF. CDR3 DNA sequence: TGCAGCGTTGATCAGAAGAATGAGCAGTTCTTC.

The chain carries TRBV28 and TRBJ2-2, with D possibly being TRBD1 (6 bases). The V gene's germline CDR1 is MDHEN and CDR2 SYDVKM. The CDR3 is 16 amino acids. V was trimmed by 2 bases and J by 0 bases, leaving 10 bases between them. The CDR3 DNA follows: TGTGCCAGCAGTTTAACAGGGAACACGAACACCGGGGAGCTGTTTTTT. It codes for CASSLTGNTNTGELFF.

The rearrangement joins TRBV12-5 to TRBJ1-1; D is ambiguous. This CDR3 is built from 14 residues. The germline CDR1 and CDR2 sequences are LGHNT and FRNRAP. The germline V and J ends were trimmed by 6 bases and 6 bases, with 17 bases remaining between them. The CDR3 reads CASGRGSLGAEAFF. CDR3 DNA sequence: TGTGCTAGTGGCCGAGGGTCGCTGGGAGCTGAAGCTTTCTTT.

This clonotype showed up just once. The rearrangement joins TRBV28 to TRBJ2-3, with 7 bases aligning to TRBD1. The CDR3 runs to 14 residues. With 6 bases clipped from V and 1 base from J, the junction kept 4 bases outside the gene matches. Germline values: CDR1 MDHEN, CDR2 SYDVKM. The CDR3 protein is CASRLTGGTDTQYF. CDR3 DNA: TGTGCCAGCAGATTAACAGGGGGCACAGATACGCAGTATTTT. The full variable domain, its missing parts supplied by reference TRBV28 and TRBJ2-3, is DVKVTQSSRYLVKRTGEKVFLECVQDMDHENMFWYRQDPGLGLRLIYFSYDVKMKEKGDIPEGYSVSREKKERFSLILESASTNQTSMYLCASRLTGGTDTQYFGPGTRLTVL.

The gene calls are TRBV7-9 and TRBJ2-1; 7 bases fit TRBD1. The CDR3 loop spans 18 amino acids. Trimming took 1 base from V and 7 from J; bases not matched to a gene: 16. Per the germline V gene, CDR1 is SEHNR and CDR2 is FQNEAQ (reference sequence). CDR3 sequence reads: CASSLEAVAGGGENEQFF. Written as DNA, the CDR3 is TGTGCCAGCAGCTTAGAGGCGGTTGCAGGGGGTGGGGAGAATGAGCAGTTCTTC.

V and J are TRBV28 and TRBJ2-1; 7 positions match TRBD1. The CDR3 totals 16 residues. V dropped 7 bases and J dropped 2; count of bases not matched to a gene: 11. The germline V gene encodes CDR1 MDHEN and CDR2 SYDVKM. The CDR3, as DNA: TGTGCCAGCAACGCCATGGGGACAGATACCTACAATGAGCAGTTCTTC. Protein: CASNAMGTDTYNEQFF.

The chain carries TRBV6-5 and TRBJ1-2; TRBD1 matches 9 bases. Germline V gives CDR1 MNHEY, CDR2 SVGAGI. The CDR3 spans 15 residues. The trim removed 4 bases at V and 7 bases at J, leaving 10 bases unmatched. The CDR3 loop is CASSSRDRVMGGYTF. The CDR3 DNA follows: TGTGCCAGCAGTTCCCGGGACAGGGTAATGGGTGGCTACACCTTC.

V is TRBV28 and J is TRBJ2-3, with TRBD1 matching 8 bases. J was trimmed by 0 bases and V by 3 bases; bases with no gene match: 5. There are 16 residues in the CDR3. CDR1 is MDHEN and CDR2 is SYDVKM in the germline V gene. The DNA for the CDR3 is TGTGCCAGCAGTTTCCCCGGGACAGGTAGCACAGATACGCAGTATTTT. This codes for CASSFPGTGSTDTQYF.

This clonotype was picked up a small number of times. This CDR3 is CASSLLGSEQYF. The CDR3 region has the DNA TGTGCCAGCAGTTTACTAGGTTCCGAGCAGTACTTC. The rearrangement uses TRBV27 and TRBJ2-7; no clear D gene. Germline V lookup: CDR1 MNHEY, CDR2 SMNVEV (reference sequence). The CDR3 has 12 residues. Trimming took off 2 bases at V and 6 bases at J, with 8 bases between the two ends.

This chain joins TRBV20-1 and TRBJ2-5, with 7 bases that match TRBD1. V lost 2 bases, J lost 5 bases, and 11 bases stayed unmatched. CDR1 is DFQATT, CDR2 SNEGSKA, per germline (reference sequence). This CDR3 is built from 15 residues. The CDR3 DNA is TGCAGTGCTAGACCCCCAGGGGGAGTAGAGGAGACCCAGTACTTC. Translation gives CSARPPGGVEETQYF.

The V and J genes are TRBV7-9 and TRBJ2-1; no reliable D call. V gave up 1 base and J gave up 8 bases, with 15 bases separating them. The V gene's germline CDR1 is SEHNR and CDR2 FQNEAQ (reference sequence). There are 15 residues in the CDR3. This CDR3 is CASSLDRGGRHEQFF. CDR3 nucleotide sequence: TGTGCCAGCAGCTTAGATAGAGGTGGGCGGCATGAGCAGTTCTTC.

The chain joins TRBV19 to TRBJ1-5, with a possible D match to TRBD1 (6 bases). Trimming shortened V by 10 bases and J by 0 bases, and 19 bases separated the two germline ends. The germline gives CDR1 LNHDA, CDR2 SQIVND (reference sequence). The CDR3 runs to 16 residues. For the CDR3, the DNA is TGTGCCACCACCCCCTGGGACACCCATAGCAATCAGCCCCAGCATTTT. Protein product: CATTPWDTHSNQPQHF.

The chain uses TRBV9 and TRBJ2-5, with D hard to call. CDR3 length: 10 amino acids. Per the germline V gene, CDR1 is SGDLS and CDR2 is YYNGEE. Trimming removed 5 bases from V and 6 bases from J, with 5 bases in between. The CDR3 sequence: CASSGKTQYF. The CDR3 nucleotides read TGTGCCAGCAGTGGTAAGACCCAGTACTTC.